One T cell receptor (beta chain) is described in this entry. One junction end does not reproduce the germline sequence, and a read error may be involved. Germline V gene lookup returns CDR1 LGHDT and CDR2 YNNKEL (reference sequence). The CDR3 is made up of 18 amino acids. The data belong to a study of blood T cells in healthy people across ages. Next came a second PCR, run for about 6 to 11 cycles, which used a sample-barcoded 5' primer along with a J-beta primer mix. MiXCR was run by TCRdb on the 5' RACE reads, yielding one entry per CDR3 protein. Of fewer than 2 million distinct CDR3 sequences listed, about two fifths are singletons.

The receptor was derived from a human donor in good health. Sequences were obtained from blood. The chain recombines TRBV3-1 with TRBJ2-7, with D perhaps TRBD2 (5 bases). CDR3 loop: CAGSQGFGLGASSYEQYF. The CDR3 nucleotides read TGTGCCGGCAGCCAAGGGTTCGGACTCGGCGCCAGCTCCTACGAGCAGTACTTC.